One sample yielded the 20 T cell receptor beta chains listed below, sequenced in a study of cytomegalovirus exposure and HLA in healthy donors. PCR used 60 Vbeta primers and 13 Jbeta primers. Libraries were prepared by immunoSEQ multiplex PCR; TCRdb keeps only in-frame clonotypes and omits some of them. The sample includes under 200,000 clones, roughly 84% of them seen just once. Sequenced sample: PBMCs. These receptors came from a man between 18 and 35 years old in good health and CMV-seronegative.

This clone was seen a handful of times. The J gene is TRBJ2-3, the V gene TRBV6-1, with D maybe TRBD2 (7 bases). This CDR3 contains 16 residues. Looked up from germline, CDR1 is MNHNS and CDR2 is SASEGT. Trimming took 0 bases from V and 0 from J, leaving 10 bases between them. CDR3 loop: CASSEAGGGSTDTQYF. The CDR3 region has the DNA TGTGCCAGCAGTGAAGCAGGGGGGGGAAGCACAGATACGCAGTATTTT.

This clone was picked up a small number of times. This chain uses TRBV5-6 with TRBJ2-1, with a tentative D call TRBD1 (6 bases). The ends were cut back, 4 bases at V and 7 bases at J, with 18 bases in the middle. The CDR3 sequence is 15 residues long. In germline, CDR1 is SGHDT, CDR2 YYEEEE. In DNA form, the CDR3 reads TGTGCCAGCAGCAAAACAGGGCCCGGGTGGAATGAGCAGTTCTTC. Its protein product is CASSKTGPGWNEQFF.

This chain connects TRBV18 to TRBJ2-5; 9 bases line up with TRBD2. J lost 3 bases, V lost 0 bases, and 2 bases had no gene match. Germline CDR1 reads KGHSH; CDR2 reads LQKENI. There are 15 residues in the CDR3. The CDR3 loop reads CASSPPASGEETQYF. CDR3 sequence (DNA): TGTGCCAGCTCACCACCGGCTAGCGGGGAAGAGACCCAGTACTTC.

The V gene is TRBV28, the J gene TRBJ2-5; 7 bases agree with TRBD1. J was trimmed by 5 bases and V by 5 bases; bases with no gene match: 8. The CDR3 length is 14 residues. Looked up from germline, CDR1 is MDHEN and CDR2 is SYDVKM. CDR3 DNA sequence: TGTGCCAGCAGTCCCCCAGGGGGTTGGGAGACCCAGTACTTC. Its protein is CASSPPGGWETQYF.

This clone appeared once. The CDR3 nucleotides are TGTGCCAGCAGTTACACCGGGACACAAAATGAAAAACTGTTTTTT. It translates to CASSYTGTQNEKLFF. This rearrangement joins TRBV6-5 to TRBJ1-4, with D perhaps TRBD1 (6 bases). CDR1 MNHEY and CDR2 SVGAGI come from the germline V gene. There are 15 residues in the CDR3. V was trimmed by 2 bases and J by 5 bases, leaving 12 bases between them.

In the case of this clone: The junction and the germline gene differ at one end; a read error may be behind it. The J gene is TRBJ2-7, the V gene TRBV7-9; TRBD2 agrees at 13 bases. The CDR3 extends over 16 amino acids. CDR1 SEHNR and CDR2 FQNEAQ come from the germline V gene (reference sequence). The CDR3 sequence is CSSSPRTSGGAYEQYF. The CDR3, as DNA: TGTTCCAGCAGCCCAAGGACTAGCGGGGGTGCCTACGAGCAGTACTTC.

This clone was detected only once. The chain combines TRBV9 with TRBJ2-1; the match to TRBD2 covers 12 bases. Germline trimming cut 2 bases from V and 2 bases from J; bases unmatched to any gene: 5. Per the germline V gene, CDR1 is SGDLS and CDR2 is YYNGEE. The CDR3 length is 17 residues. The CDR3 protein is CASSVGTSGSPYNEQFF. The CDR3, as DNA: TGTGCCAGCAGCGTGGGGACTAGCGGGTCTCCCTACAATGAGCAGTTCTTC.

V usage is TRBV4-1 and J usage is TRBJ2-7; TRBD2 matches 8 bases. J gave up 4 bases and V 3 bases, and 11 bases lay outside the gene matches. This CDR3 contains 16 residues. CDR1 and CDR2 from the germline V gene are MGHRA and YSYEKL. The chain's CDR3 is CASSQASGTRVYEQYF. Written as DNA, the CDR3 is TGCGCCAGCAGCCAGGCCTCCGGGACTAGAGTATACGAGCAGTACTTC.

V and J are TRBV19 and TRBJ1-5; D gene uncertain. CDR1 and CDR2 from the germline V gene are LNHDA and SQIVND (reference sequence). CDR3 length equals 15 residues. V was trimmed by 3 bases and J by 7 bases, leaving 16 bases between them. The DNA for the CDR3 is TGTGCCAGTAGTATTAGGTCCGGGGTTGGGCAGCCCCAGCATTTT. It codes for CASSIRSGVGQPQHF.

This clone is a singleton in its sample. The rearrangement links TRBV14 to TRBJ1-1; 7 bases are a match to TRBD1. Germline V gives CDR1 SGHDN, CDR2 FVKESK. With 5 bases clipped from V and 4 bases from J, the junction kept 7 bases outside the gene matches. The CDR3 is 14 residues long. CDR3 loop: CASSTRQGGTEAFF. The CDR3 DNA reads as TGTGCCAGCAGCACCAGACAGGGAGGCACTGAAGCTTTCTTT. Combining the CDR3 with reference TRBV14 and TRBJ1-1 gives the whole variable domain EAGVTQFPSHSVIEKGQTVTLRCDPISGHDNLYWYRRVMGKEIKFLLHFVKESKQDESGMPNNRFLAERTGGTYSTLKVQPAELEDSGVYFCASSTRQGGTEAFFGQGTRLTVV.

The genes are TRBV27 and TRBJ2-3; D might be TRBD2 (5 bases). Trimming removed 0 bases at V and 5 bases at J, with 12 bases between. Per germline, CDR1 MNHEY and CDR2 SMNVEV (reference sequence). The CDR3 has 15 residues. The CDR3, as DNA: TGTGCCAGCAGTTTATCCGCTCGGGGTAAAGATACGCAGTATTTT. Its translation: CASSLSARGKDTQYF.

CDR3 region: CASSPLSGSGSSGANVLTF. In DNA form, the CDR3 reads TGTGCCAGCAGCCCCCTCTCGGGGAGCGGGAGTTCAGGGGCCAACGTCCTGACTTTC. The chain joins TRBV4-2 to TRBJ2-6; 8 nucleotides align to TRBD2. The ends lost 4 bases at V and 4 bases at J; junction bases unmatched: 15. CDR1 and CDR2 (germline): LGHNA, YNFKEQ. The CDR3 totals 19 residues.

The chain employs TRBV5-1 and TRBJ1-2, with D perhaps TRBD1 (5 bases). V was clipped by 0 bases and J by 4 bases, with 10 bases between them. The CDR3 covers 14 residues. Germline V gene lookup returns CDR1 SGHRS and CDR2 YFSETQ. The CDR3 DNA sequence: TGCGCCAGCAGCTTGGATGGGGGGATCTATGGCTACACCTTC. Translation gives CASSLDGGIYGYTF.

Regarding this clone: The same CDR3 can be traced to other DNA sequences in this sample. This chain joins TRBV7-9 and TRBJ1-4; TRBD1 aligns across 7 bases. Trimming removed 4 bases from V and 3 bases from J; junction bases left unmatched: 2. The germline V gene has CDR1 SEHNR and CDR2 FQNEAQ (reference sequence). The CDR3 spans 14 residues. The CDR3 coding sequence is TGTGCCAGCAGCTACCAGGGGGCTAATGAAAAACTGTTTTTT. It translates to CASSYQGANEKLFF.

This chain connects TRBV6-6 to TRBJ2-1, with 7 bases fitting TRBD1. Germline assignment: CDR1 MNHNY and CDR2 SVGAGI (reference sequence). The CDR3 is made up of 13 amino acids. J gave up 8 bases and V 7 bases, and 8 bases lay outside the gene matches. This chain's CDR3 is CASILRQGDEQFF. The CDR3 DNA reads TGTGCCAGCATCCTAAGACAGGGAGATGAGCAGTTCTTC.

The chain recombines TRBV12-2 with TRBJ2-5; the table names TRBD2, a call not compared with the DNA. TRBV12-2 has pseudogene status. The CDR3 has 14 amino acids. The CDR3 protein is CASRLPLASETQYF. In nucleotides, the CDR3 is TGTGCAAGTCGCTTACCACTAGCGAGCGAGACCCAGTACTTC.

The rearrangement uses TRBV5-1 and TRBJ1-2, with TRBD1 as a possible D gene (6 bases). The V end lost 4 bases, the J end lost 1 base, and 11 bases lay between the germline ends. The CDR3 has 14 amino acids. CDR1 and CDR2 (germline): SGHRS, YFSETQ. In DNA, the CDR3 is TGCGCCAGCAGCCTGAGGACAGATAACTATGGCTACACCTTC. This gives the protein CASSLRTDNYGYTF.

The chain is built from TRBV19 and TRBJ1-6; D may be TRBD1 (5 bases). V dropped 6 bases and J dropped 3 bases, with 9 bases sitting between them. The CDR3 sequence is 14 residues long. The germline V gene encodes CDR1 LNHDA and CDR2 SQIVND (reference sequence). DNA for the CDR3: TGTGCCAGTAGCACAGGCAACTATAATTCACCCCTCCACTTT. This translates into CASSTGNYNSPLHF.

V usage is TRBV28 and J usage is TRBJ2-2, with TRBD2 matching 10 bases. This CDR3 is 16 amino acids long. The ends lost 5 bases at V and 1 base at J; junction bases unmatched: 4. CDR1 is MDHEN and CDR2 is SYDVKM in the germline V gene. The CDR3 reads CASSLGLALNTGELFF. As DNA, the CDR3 is TGTGCCAGCAGTCTGGGACTAGCGTTGAACACCGGGGAGCTGTTTTTT.

A single count supports this clone. The genes are TRBV4-1 and TRBJ2-1, with 9 bases that match TRBD2. Trimming removed 0 bases from V and 3 bases from J; junction bases left unmatched: 3. Germline assignment: CDR1 MGHRA and CDR2 YSYEKL. The CDR3 loop spans 16 amino acids. CDR3 DNA: TGCGCCAGCAGCCAAGATGTAGCGGGAGACTACAATGAGCAGTTCTTC. This gives the protein CASSQDVAGDYNEQFF.